This is a list of T cell receptor beta chains from one sample in a study of control samples from healthy donors and cancer patients. Clones were read by immunoSEQ multiplex PCR, and TCRdb kept only the in-frame ones, dropping some. Here the sample spans approximately 90,000 clones, approximately 80% being singletons. The sample comprised blood. These receptors came from a man younger than 40 in good health. Each CDR3 is given with its conserved first and last residue. Each record gives: clone size, D gene, V gene, J gene, CDR3 protein, CDR3 DNA. The D gene is left open where the match is weak. Size tells how often a clone was seen (once, few, many) or the class of an expanded clone, and some rows leave it out.

>-|-|TRBV7-9|TRBJ1-1
CASGQPPEVTEAFF
TGTGCCAGCGGCCAACCTCCCGAGGTCACTGAAGCTTTCTTT
>-|TRBD2|TRBV11-2|TRBJ2-3
CASSVDRLAGVTDTQYF
TGTGCCAGCAGCGTAGACCGACTAGCGGGTGTCACAGATACGCAGTATTTT
>-|-|TRBV7-9|TRBJ2-3
CASSLAAGDTQYF
TGTGCCAGCAGCTTAGCCGCGGGAGATACGCAGTATTTT
>-|-|TRBV3-1/TRBV3-2|TRBJ1-1
CASSQGRRGEAFF
TGTGCCAGCAGCCAAGGAAGACGGGGTGAAGCTTTCTTT
>-|-|TRBV30|TRBJ1-1
CAWSVRRQTEAFF
TGTGCCTGGAGTGTACGAAGGCAGACTGAAGCTTTCTTT
>few|-|TRBV7-9|TRBJ1-5
CASSFTNQPQHF
TGTGCCAGCAGCTTTACGAATCAGCCCCAGCATTTT
>-|TRBD1|TRBV5-6|TRBJ1-2
CASSENRGSNGYTF
TGTGCCAGCAGCGAGAACAGGGGTTCCAATGGCTACACCTTC
>-|-|TRBV9|TRBJ2-1
CASSVGRDGFNNEQFF
TGTGCCAGCAGCGTAGGAAGGGACGGTTTTAACAATGAGCAGTTCTTC
>-|-|TRBV28|TRBJ2-2
CASSSLGRGPPRSGELFF
TGTGCCAGCAGCTCCCTTGGGCGGGGACCACCTAGGTCCGGGGAGCTGTTTTTT
>-|-|TRBV27|TRBJ2-6
CASSFRQGLSGANVLTF
TGTGCCAGCAGTTTTCGCCAGGGCCTCTCTGGGGCCAACGTCCTGACTTTC
>-|-|TRBV27|TRBJ2-5
CASSLSGPDRAKTQYF
TGTGCCAGCAGTTTATCCGGGCCCGACAGAGCTAAGACCCAGTACTTC
>-|TRBD1|TRBV30|TRBJ1-5
CAWGQGKVNQPQHF
TGTGCCTGGGGACAGGGGAAGGTCAATCAGCCCCAGCATTTT
>few|-|TRBV7-9|TRBJ2-1
CASSFAGAYNEQFF
TGTGCCAGCAGCTTCGCCGGAGCCTACAATGAGCAGTTCTTC
>-|TRBD1|TRBV7-8|TRBJ2-7
CASSSLDRVPYEQYF
TGTGCCAGCAGCTCGCTGGACAGGGTTCCCTACGAGCAGTACTTC
>-|TRBD2|TRBV15|TRBJ2-3
CATSARGGTDTQYF
TGTGCCACCAGCGCTCGGGGGGGCACAGATACGCAGTATTTT